This T cell receptor beta chain was obtained from a study of long-term antiretroviral therapy in people with HIV. V shed 7 bases and J shed 2 bases, with 24 bases lying between them. The CDR3 spans 17 residues. Survey-level immunoSEQ v3.0 assays were run. The method was immunoSEQ multiplex PCR; TCRdb's version includes in-frame clones alone and lacks a portion of them. Of 30,000 to 40,000 clones listed, nearly 90% are singletons. The sequences come from unsorted PBMCs, collected 1.1 years after starting antiretroviral therapy. The chain couples TRBV6-7 to TRBJ2-7; D is tentatively TRBD1 or TRBD2 (5 bases each). TRBV6-7 is reported as an ORF; its role is uncertain. The receptor comes from a young man with HIV. The chain's CDR3 is CASTLPRTGTETYEQYF. The CDR3 nucleotides are TGTGCCAGCACCCTTCCCCGCACCGGGACGGAGACCTACGAGCAGTACTTC.